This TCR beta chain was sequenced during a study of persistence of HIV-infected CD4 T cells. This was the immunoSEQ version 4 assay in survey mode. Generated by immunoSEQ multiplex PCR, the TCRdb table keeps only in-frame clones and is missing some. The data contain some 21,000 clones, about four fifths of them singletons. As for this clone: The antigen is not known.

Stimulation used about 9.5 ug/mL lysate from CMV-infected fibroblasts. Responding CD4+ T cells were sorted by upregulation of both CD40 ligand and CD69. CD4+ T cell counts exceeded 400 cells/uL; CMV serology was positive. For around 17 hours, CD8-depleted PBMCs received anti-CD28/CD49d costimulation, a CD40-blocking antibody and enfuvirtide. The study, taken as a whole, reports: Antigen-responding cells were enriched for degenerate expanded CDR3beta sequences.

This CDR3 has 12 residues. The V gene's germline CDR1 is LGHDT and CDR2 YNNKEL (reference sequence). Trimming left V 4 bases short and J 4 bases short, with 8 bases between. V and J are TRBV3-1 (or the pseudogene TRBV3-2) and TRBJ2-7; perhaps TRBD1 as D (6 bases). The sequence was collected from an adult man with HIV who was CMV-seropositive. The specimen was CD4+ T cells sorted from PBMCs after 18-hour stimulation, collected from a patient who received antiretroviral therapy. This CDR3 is CASSPQGYEQYF. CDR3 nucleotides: TGTGCCAGCAGCCCCCAGGGGTACGAGCAGTACTTC.